The 2 T cell receptor beta chains reported below all come from one sample, sequenced in a study of OX40 agonist ivuxolimab in advanced cancers. Receptor amplification or capture employed the immunoSEQ multiplex PCR assay. TCRdb took over this immuneACCESS table, retaining in-frame rearrangements with V and J assigned. Such tables are incomplete; in checked studies, under half of the missing clones stem from an unresolved V gene, and the remainder is unexplained. For this sample there are 65,000 to 70,000 clones; around 90% appear just once. The ten largest clones represent roughly 10% of the sample. The specimen comprised CD4+ or CD8+ T cells sorted from blood, sampled in a trial of the OX40 agonist ivuxolimab. The receptors were sampled from an adult with an advanced solid tumor such as melanoma, head and neck, liver or kidney cancer.

This clone appeared a single time. The chain couples TRBV9 to TRBJ2-1; perhaps TRBD2 as D (5 bases). Germline-derived CDR1 and CDR2 are SGDLS and YYNGEE. This CDR3 has 11 amino acids. V was trimmed by 5 bases and J by 15 bases, leaving 15 bases between them. CDR3 in amino acids: CASRTGEKLFF. Here the CDR3 DNA reads TGTGCCAGCAGAACCGGGGAGAAACTGTTCTTC.

The chain carries TRBV28 and TRBJ1-4; D gene unclear. Deletions cut 6 bases from V and 0 bases from J, with 11 bases between. This CDR3 region has 15 residues. Germline CDR1 MDHEN, CDR2 SYDVKM. CDR3 sequence (DNA): TGTGCCAGCAGCCTGGTGAGACCAACTAATGAAAAACTGTTTTTT. Protein product: CASSLVRPTNEKLFF.